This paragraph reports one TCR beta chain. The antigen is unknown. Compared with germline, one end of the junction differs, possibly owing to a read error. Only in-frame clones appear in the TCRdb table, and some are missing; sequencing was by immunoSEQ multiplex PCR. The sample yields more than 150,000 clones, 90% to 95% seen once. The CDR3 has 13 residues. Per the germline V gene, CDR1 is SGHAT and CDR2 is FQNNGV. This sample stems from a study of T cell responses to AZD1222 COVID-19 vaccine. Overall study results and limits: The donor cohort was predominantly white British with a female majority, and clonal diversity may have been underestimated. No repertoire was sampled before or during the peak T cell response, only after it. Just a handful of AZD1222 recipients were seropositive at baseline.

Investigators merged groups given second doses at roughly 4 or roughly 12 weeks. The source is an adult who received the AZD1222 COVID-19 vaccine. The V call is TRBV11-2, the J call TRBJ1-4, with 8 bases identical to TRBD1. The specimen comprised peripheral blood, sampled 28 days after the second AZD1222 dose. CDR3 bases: TGTGCCAGCAGCTTAGATACAAGGGACAGGCCCCATTTT. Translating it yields CASSLDTRDRPHF.